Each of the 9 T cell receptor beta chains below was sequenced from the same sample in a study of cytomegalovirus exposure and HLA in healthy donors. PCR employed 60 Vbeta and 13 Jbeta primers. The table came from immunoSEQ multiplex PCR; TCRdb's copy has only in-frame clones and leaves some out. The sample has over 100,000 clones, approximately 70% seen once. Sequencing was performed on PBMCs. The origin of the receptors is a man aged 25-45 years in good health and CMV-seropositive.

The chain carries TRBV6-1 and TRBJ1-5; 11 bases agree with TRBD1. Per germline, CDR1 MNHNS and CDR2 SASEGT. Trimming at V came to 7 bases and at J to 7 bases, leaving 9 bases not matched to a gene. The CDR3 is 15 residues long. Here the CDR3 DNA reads TGTGCCAGCACCCGGACAGGGGGCTTAGGACAGCCCCAGCATTTT. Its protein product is CASTRTGGLGQPQHF.

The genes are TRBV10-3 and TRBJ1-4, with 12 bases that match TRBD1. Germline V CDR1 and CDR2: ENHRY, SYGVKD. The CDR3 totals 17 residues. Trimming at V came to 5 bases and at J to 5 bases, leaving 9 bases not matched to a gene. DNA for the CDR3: TGTGCCATCAGTATGTCGGGGACAGGGGGCGCAAATGAAAAACTGTTTTTT. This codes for CAISMSGTGGANEKLFF.

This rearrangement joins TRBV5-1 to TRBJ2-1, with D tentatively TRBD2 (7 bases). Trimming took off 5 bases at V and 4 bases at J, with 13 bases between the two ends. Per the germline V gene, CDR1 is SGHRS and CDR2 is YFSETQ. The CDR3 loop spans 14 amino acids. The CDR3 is CASRAGAQYNEQFF. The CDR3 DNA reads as TGCGCCAGCAGGGCGGGGGCACAGTACAATGAGCAGTTCTTC. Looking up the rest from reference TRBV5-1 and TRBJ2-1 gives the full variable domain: KAGVTQTPRYLIKTRGQQVTLSCSPISGHRSVSWYQQTPGQGLQFLFEYFSETQRNKGNFPGRFSGRQFSNSRSEMNVSTLELGDSALYLCASRAGAQYNEQFFGPGTRLTVL.

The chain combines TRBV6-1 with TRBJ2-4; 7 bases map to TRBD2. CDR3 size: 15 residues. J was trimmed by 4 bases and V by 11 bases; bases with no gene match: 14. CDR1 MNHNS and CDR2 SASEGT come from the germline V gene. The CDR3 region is CAAQRGTGGKNIQYF. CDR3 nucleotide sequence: TGTGCCGCCCAGCGGGGAACGGGGGGTAAAAACATTCAGTACTTC.

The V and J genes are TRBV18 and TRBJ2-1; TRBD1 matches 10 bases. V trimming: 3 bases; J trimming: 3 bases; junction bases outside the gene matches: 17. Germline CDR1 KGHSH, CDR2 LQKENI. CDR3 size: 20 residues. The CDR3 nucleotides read TGTGCCAGCTCACCTCGTGTGACAGGGGGCCGGAGTAACCGCTACAATGAGCAGTTCTTC. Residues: CASSPRVTGGRSNRYNEQFF.

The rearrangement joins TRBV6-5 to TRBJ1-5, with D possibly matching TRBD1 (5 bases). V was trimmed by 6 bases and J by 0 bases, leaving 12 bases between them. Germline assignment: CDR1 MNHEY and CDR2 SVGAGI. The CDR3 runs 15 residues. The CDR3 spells CASRGGSHSNQPQHF. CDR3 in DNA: TGTGCCAGCAGGGGGGGGAGCCATAGCAATCAGCCCCAGCATTTT.

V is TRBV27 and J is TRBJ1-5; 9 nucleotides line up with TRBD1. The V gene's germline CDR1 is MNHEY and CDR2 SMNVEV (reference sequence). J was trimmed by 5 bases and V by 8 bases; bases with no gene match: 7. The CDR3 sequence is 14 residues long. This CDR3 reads CASGNTGGHQPQHF. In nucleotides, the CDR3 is TGTGCCAGCGGAAACACAGGGGGCCATCAGCCCCAGCATTTT.

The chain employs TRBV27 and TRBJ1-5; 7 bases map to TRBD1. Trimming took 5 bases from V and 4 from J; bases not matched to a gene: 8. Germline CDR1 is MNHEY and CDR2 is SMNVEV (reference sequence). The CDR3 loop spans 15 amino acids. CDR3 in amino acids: CASSLRTGQNQPQHF. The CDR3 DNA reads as TGTGCCAGCAGTCTCCGGACAGGCCAGAATCAGCCCCAGCATTTT.

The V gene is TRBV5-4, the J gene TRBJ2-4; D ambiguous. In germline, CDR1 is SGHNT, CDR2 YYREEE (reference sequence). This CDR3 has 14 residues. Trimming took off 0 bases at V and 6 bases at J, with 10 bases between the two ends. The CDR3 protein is CASSLEAGSNIQYF. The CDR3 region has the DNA TGTGCCAGCAGCTTGGAGGCCGGGTCAAACATTCAGTACTTC.